These 31 T cell receptor beta chains came from one sample sequenced in a study of vaccination and CD4 T cells after COVID-19. Sequencing of cultured CD4+ T cell DNA used the Oncomine TCR Beta short-read assay. One entry per CDR3 protein, called by TCRdb with MiXCR from the PCR reads. The sample carries 13,000 or so distinct CDR3 sequences, roughly 52% recorded once. Their cognate antigens are unknown. Treatment noted: roughly ten-day PBMC culture with coronavirus spike peptide pools or control peptides (ViraFEST assay). The sequencing input was CD4+ T cells from blood, cultured in vitro. The source of these receptors is a human donor who had recovered from COVID-19.

This clonotype appeared a few times. This chain links TRBV7-2 with TRBJ1-2, with D tentatively TRBD1 (5 bases). V dropped 0 bases and J dropped 2 bases, with 7 bases sitting between them. Germline V gene lookup returns CDR1 SGHTA and CDR2 FQGNSA. The CDR3 loop spans 14 amino acids. CDR3 region: CASSLAGGNYGYTF. CDR3 bases: TGTGCCAGCAGCTTAGCCGGGGGGAACTATGGCTACACCTTC.

The rearrangement joins TRBV27 to TRBJ1-5; 9 bases align to TRBD1. Germline V gene sequence: CDR1 MNHEY, CDR2 SMNVEV (reference sequence). CDR3 length equals 16 residues. V dropped 6 bases and J dropped 8; count of bases not matched to a gene: 14. The CDR3 sequence is CASRAPGQGLDKPQHF. The CDR3 bases are TGTGCCAGCAGGGCACCGGGACAGGGATTAGATAAGCCCCAGCATTTT.

This clonotype was found a few times. The CDR3 region has the DNA TGTGCTAGTGGTTTGACGAACACCGGGGAGCTGTTTTTT. As protein: CASGLTNTGELFF. This chain joins TRBV12-5 and TRBJ2-2; D uncertain. Germline values: CDR1 LGHNT, CDR2 FRNRAP. This CDR3 has 13 residues. V was clipped by 2 bases and J by 0 bases, with 1 base between them.

The chain carries TRBV5-1 and TRBJ2-2; the D is unclear. V lost 0 bases and J 7 bases, leaving 4 bases between the germline ends. CDR3 size: 12 residues. Germline V gene sequence: CDR1 SGHRS, CDR2 YFSETQ. This CDR3 is CASSLELGELFF. The DNA of the CDR3 is TGCGCCAGCAGCTTGGAGCTCGGGGAGCTGTTTTTT.

This clonotype has only a few counts. The chain combines TRBV25-1 with TRBJ1-5, with D maybe TRBD1 (5 bases). The germline CDR1 and CDR2 sequences are MGHDK and SYGVNS. V gave up 3 bases and J gave up 7 bases, with 10 bases separating them. The CDR3 contains 13 residues. CDR3 nucleotide sequence: TGTGCCAGCAGTGACCGGGACCCACAGCCCCAGCATTTT. Its protein is CASSDRDPQPQHF.

The rearrangement uses TRBV19 and TRBJ1-2, with no clear D. V dropped 5 bases and J dropped 8 bases, with 15 bases sitting between them. CDR3 length: 13 amino acids. The germline CDR1 and CDR2 sequences are LNHDA and SQIVND (reference sequence). This chain's CDR3 is CASSWYGVSGYTF. As DNA, the CDR3 is TGTGCCAGTAGTTGGTACGGGGTTTCGGGCTACACCTTC.

The chain combines TRBV15 with TRBJ2-2; D unclear. This CDR3 region has 15 residues. Trimming removed 5 bases at V and 7 bases at J, with 17 bases between. Germline CDR1 and CDR2: LNHNV and YYDKDF (reference sequence). The CDR3 reads CATSLGPRNYGELFF. The CDR3 region has the DNA TGTGCCACCAGCCTAGGTCCGCGGAATTACGGGGAGCTGTTTTTT.

The genes are TRBV10-1 and TRBJ2-5, with D possibly TRBD1 on 5 matching bases. Germline CDR1 is WNHNN and CDR2 is SYGVQD (reference sequence). Trimming shortened V by 2 bases and J by 4 bases, and 11 bases separated the two germline ends. The CDR3 extends over 14 amino acids. The CDR3 protein is CASSEAGHGETQYF. As DNA, the CDR3 is TGCGCCAGCAGTGAGGCAGGGCACGGAGAGACCCAGTACTTC.

This clonotype appeared a few times. The gene calls are TRBV6-4 and TRBJ1-1; D is possibly TRBD1 (5 bases). Trimming stripped 7 bases from V and 7 bases from J, with 19 bases between. Germline V gives CDR1 MRHNA, CDR2 SNTAGT. CDR3 length equals 14 residues. CDR3 DNA: TGTGCCAGCAAACAGGCGGCCGAGGGGAGTGAAGCTTTCTTT. Amino acids: CASKQAAEGSEAFF.

This clonotype was seen more than once but under ten times. This rearrangement joins TRBV5-4 to TRBJ1-2; 10 positions match TRBD1. After removal of 0 bases from V and 5 bases from J, the junction contained 4 bases not matched to a gene. Germline-derived CDR1 and CDR2 are SGHNT and YYREEE (reference sequence). This CDR3 has 15 residues. The CDR3 bases are TGTGCCAGCAGCTTGGTGGACAGGGGGTCATATGGCTACACCTTC. Its protein product is CASSLVDRGSYGYTF.

This clonotype has a handful of counts. The chain is built from TRBV7-2 and TRBJ2-2, with D perhaps TRBD2 (6 bases). The CDR3 is 14 amino acids. Trimming removed 2 bases from V and 4 bases from J, with 8 bases in between. The V gene's germline CDR1 is SGHTA and CDR2 FQGNSA. DNA for the CDR3: TGTGCCAGCAGCTTAACCGGGGGCACCGGGGAGCTGTTTTTT. Translating it yields CASSLTGGTGELFF.

The V and J genes are TRBV19 and TRBJ1-1, with D unresolved. CDR1 and CDR2 from the germline V gene are LNHDA and SQIVND (reference sequence). The CDR3 is 11 residues long. Deletions cut 10 bases from V and 1 base from J, with 7 bases between. The chain's CDR3 is CATKGNTEAFF. CDR3 DNA: TGTGCCACAAAAGGGAACACTGAAGCTTTCTTT.

The V call is TRBV6-2 or TRBV6-3, the J call TRBJ1-2, with unresolved D. V lost 4 bases to trimming and J lost 1 base, with 4 bases between them. Germline assignment: CDR1 MNHEY and CDR2 SVGEGT. The CDR3 is 12 amino acids. The CDR3, as DNA: TGTGCCAGCAGTTCCATTAACTATGGCTACACCTTC. It encodes CASSSINYGYTF.

This sequence joins TRBV7-9 and TRBJ1-4; 10 nucleotides agree with TRBD1. The germline V gene encodes CDR1 SEHNR and CDR2 FQNEAQ (reference sequence). CDR3 length: 14 residues. J was trimmed by 5 bases and V by 5 bases; bases with no gene match: 2. The CDR3 bases are TGTGCCAGCAGCCTGGGACAGGGGAATGAAAAACTGTTTTTT. It translates to CASSLGQGNEKLFF.

This clonotype was recorded a few times. CDR3 DNA sequence: TGTGCCAGCAGTTTAACAGGGAATTATCCAGATACGCAGTATTTT. This translates into CASSLTGNYPDTQYF. J is TRBJ2-3 and V is TRBV12-3 or TRBV12-4; D perhaps matches TRBD1 (6 bases). CDR3 size: 15 residues. The ends were cut back, 2 bases at V and 4 bases at J, with 13 bases in the middle.

CDR3 sequence: CASGAGTAHVYTF. As DNA, the CDR3 is TGTGCCAGCGGGGCCGGGACAGCGCACGTCTACACCTTC. The chain uses TRBV2 and TRBJ1-2; 7 nucleotides match TRBD1. The length of the CDR3 is 13 residues. Trimming took 8 bases from V and 10 from J; bases not matched to a gene: 13. CDR1 is SNHLY, CDR2 FYNNEI, per germline.

The V call is TRBV5-1, the J call TRBJ1-2; 9 bases align to TRBD1. Germline loops: CDR1 SGHRS, CDR2 YFSETQ. The V segment lost 4 bases and the J segment 8 bases; nucleotides outside the gene matches: 9. The CDR3 contains 14 residues. This chain's CDR3 is CASSPELDRGGYTF. In DNA form, the CDR3 reads TGCGCCAGCAGCCCAGAATTGGACAGGGGCGGCTACACCTTC. Using reference TRBV5-1 and TRBJ1-2 for the parts outside the CDR3, the full variable domain is KAGVTQTPRYLIKTRGQQVTLSCSPISGHRSVSWYQQTPGQGLQFLFEYFSETQRNKGNFPGRFSGRQFSNSRSEMNVSTLELGDSALYLCASSPELDRGGYTFGSGTRLTVV.

V is TRBV20-1 and J is TRBJ1-5; weak D call: TRBD1 (5 bases). Germline V gene data show CDR1 as DFQATT and CDR2 as SNEGSKA (reference sequence). V was clipped by 2 bases and J by 4 bases, with 21 bases between them. The CDR3 runs 17 residues. CDR3 loop: CSARQRGNGDWNQPQHF. The CDR3, as DNA: TGCAGTGCTAGACAGCGGGGGAATGGGGATTGGAATCAGCCCCAGCATTTT.

V and J are TRBV6-5 and TRBJ1-4; perhaps TRBD1 as D (6 bases). This CDR3 is built from 21 residues. V was pared by 2 bases and J by 0 bases, with 25 bases between. Germline assignment: CDR1 MNHEY and CDR2 SVGAGI. The CDR3 sequence is CASSYAGDYRRGGSTNEKLFF. The CDR3 DNA sequence: TGTGCCAGCAGTTACGCCGGAGACTACAGGAGGGGGGGGTCAACTAATGAAAAACTGTTTTTT.

This clonotype occurred a few times. This chain connects TRBV7-8 to TRBJ1-6, with 9 nucleotides matching TRBD1. The V segment lost 1 base and the J segment 2 bases; nucleotides outside the gene matches: 9. The CDR3 contains 19 residues. CDR1 is SGHVS and CDR2 is FQNEAQ in the germline V gene. CDR3 sequence (DNA): TGTGCCAGCAGCTTAGGGACTTACAGGGGGCCCGCCTATAATTCACCCCTCCACTTT. Translating it yields CASSLGTYRGPAYNSPLHF.

This clonotype was seen a single time. V usage is TRBV9 and J usage is TRBJ2-5; D is perhaps TRBD1 (5 bases). In germline, CDR1 is SGDLS, CDR2 YYNGEE. This CDR3 region has 15 residues. Between the trimmed V and J ends, which lost 0 bases and 4 bases, there was a span of 13 bases. The CDR3 coding sequence is TGTGCCAGCAGCGTAGATGGCAGGGCGGCAGAGACCCAGTACTTC. This encodes CASSVDGRAAETQYF.

The CDR3 loop reads CASSLSGGDGLFF. CDR3 nucleotides: TGTGCCAGCAGCTTAAGCGGGGGCGATGGGCTGTTTTTT. This chain uses TRBV7-2 with TRBJ2-2; 8 nucleotides agree with TRBD2. The CDR3 runs to 13 residues. Trimming took 2 bases from V and 13 from J; bases not matched to a gene: 6. CDR1 is SGHTA and CDR2 is FQGNSA in the germline V gene.

The chain is built from TRBV2 and TRBJ1-1, with 7 bases aligning to TRBD1. The length of the CDR3 is 15 residues. The V segment lost 4 bases and the J segment 5 bases; nucleotides outside the gene matches: 10. In germline, CDR1 is SNHLY, CDR2 FYNNEI. The CDR3 loop is CASSAPRTGGTEAFF. The DNA of the CDR3 is TGTGCCAGCAGTGCTCCTAGGACAGGAGGAACTGAAGCTTTCTTT.

CDR3 nucleotide sequence: TGTGCCAGCAGGGAAATATACACTGAAGCTTTCTTT. Its protein is CASREIYTEAFF. V and J are TRBV7-8 and TRBJ1-1; D unresolved. CDR1 SGHVS and CDR2 FQNEAQ come from the germline V gene. This CDR3 region has 12 residues. V shed 6 bases and J shed 3 bases, with 8 bases lying between them.

V and J are TRBV27 and TRBJ2-6; the D is unclear. Germline assignment: CDR1 MNHEY and CDR2 SMNVEV (reference sequence). Between the trimmed V and J ends, which lost 3 bases and 0 bases, there was a span of 12 bases. The CDR3 consists of 17 residues. The CDR3: CASSFEGVRSGANVLTF. The DNA for the CDR3 is TGTGCCAGCAGTTTCGAAGGAGTGCGCTCTGGGGCCAACGTCCTGACTTTC.

This clonotype has just a few counts. The chain is built from TRBV11-2 and TRBJ1-6; possible D gene TRBD1, 5 bases. There are 15 residues in the CDR3. V gave up 4 bases and J gave up 6 bases, with 13 bases separating them. Per germline, CDR1 SGHAT and CDR2 FQNNGV. CDR3 sequence reads: CASSSRGRINSPLHF. CDR3 bases: TGTGCCAGCAGCTCTCGGGGACGGATTAATTCACCCCTCCACTTT. The full variable domain, its missing parts supplied by reference TRBV11-2 and TRBJ1-6, is EAGVAQSPRYKIIEKRQSVAFWCNPISGHATLYWYQQILGQGPKLLIQFQNNGVVDDSQLPKDRFSAERLKGVDSTLKIQPAKLEDSAVYLCASSSRGRINSPLHFGNGTRLTVT.

This clonotype came up a few times. The chain uses TRBV7-9 and TRBJ1-5; D might be TRBD1 (5 bases). The CDR3 extends over 14 amino acids. Germline V gene lookup returns CDR1 SEHNR and CDR2 FQNEAQ (reference sequence). V shed 1 base and J shed 2 bases, with 6 bases lying between them. The CDR3 is CASSLVGGNQPQHF. The CDR3, as DNA: TGTGCCAGCAGCTTAGTAGGGGGCAATCAGCCCCAGCATTTT.

The V and J genes are TRBV12-3 or TRBV12-4 and TRBJ2-2, with D perhaps TRBD2 (6 bases). V was clipped by 4 bases and J by 3 bases, with 18 bases between them. This CDR3 region has 17 residues. CDR3 sequence: CASSYRSGDHYTGELFF. The CDR3 DNA reads TGTGCCAGCAGTTACCGTAGCGGCGATCATTACACCGGGGAGCTGTTTTTT.

The rearrangement links TRBV6-2 or TRBV6-3 to TRBJ1-5; 7 bases match TRBD1. CDR3 length: 15 residues. CDR1 and CDR2 (germline): MNHEY, SVGEGT. V lost 6 bases to trimming and J lost 3 bases; unmatched junction nucleotides: 8. The chain's CDR3 is CASRNSGTVNQPQHF. As DNA, the CDR3 is TGTGCCAGCAGAAATTCCGGGACAGTCAATCAGCCCCAGCATTTT.

The chain employs TRBV5-1 and TRBJ1-2; D possibly corresponds to TRBD1 (5 bases). Germline assignment: CDR1 SGHRS and CDR2 YFSETQ. V gave up 6 bases and J gave up 5 bases, with 26 bases separating them. This CDR3 contains 17 residues. The CDR3 nucleotides are TGCGCCAGCATTCCTATCTTGGCGGGAGGGGATGTTTATGGCTACACCTTC. Encoded protein: CASIPILAGGDVYGYTF.

The CDR3: CASSKPGQGWNSPLHF. CDR3 coding DNA: TGTGCCAGCAGCAAACCGGGACAGGGTTGGAATTCACCCCTCCACTTT. The chain uses TRBV7-9 and TRBJ1-6; 9 nucleotides agree with TRBD1. This CDR3 comprises 16 residues. Germline-derived CDR1 and CDR2 are SEHNR and FQNEAQ (reference sequence). Trimming removed 5 bases from V and 7 bases from J; junction bases left unmatched: 9. The complete variable domain, with remaining parts taken from reference TRBV7-9 and TRBJ1-6, reads DTGVSQNPRHKITKRGQNVTFRCDPISEHNRLYWYRQTLGQGPEFLTYFQNEAQLEKSRLLSDRFSAERPKGSFSTLEIQRTEQGDSAMYLCASSKPGQGWNSPLHFGNGTRLTVT.